The 13 T cell receptor beta chains in this list originate from one sample, sequenced in a study of cytomegalovirus exposure and HLA in healthy donors. The PCR had 60 Vbeta and 13 Jbeta primers. Clones were sequenced by immunoSEQ multiplex PCR, and TCRdb holds only the in-frame ones, with some missing. Found here are 130,000 to 150,000 clones, roughly 80% of them singletons; the top ten hold about 3%. Input material: PBMCs. Every receptor here comes from a man in his forties or fifties in good health and CMV-seropositive.

The J gene is TRBJ1-4, the V gene TRBV10-1, with D unclear. Per germline, CDR1 WNHNN and CDR2 SYGVQD (reference sequence). The V end was cut by 0 bases, the J end by 8 bases, with 10 bases between. The CDR3 has 14 residues. CDR3 sequence reads: CASSESGELEKLFF. As DNA, the CDR3 is TGCGCCAGCAGTGAGTCCGGGGAACTAGAAAAACTGTTTTTT.

This rearrangement joins TRBV6-5 to TRBJ2-3; maybe TRBD1 (6 bases). The germline V gene has CDR1 MNHEY and CDR2 SVGAGI. CDR3 length equals 16 residues. The V and J ends lost 3 bases and 1 base respectively, with 14 bases between them. Here the CDR3 reads CASSYLQGSGTDTQYF. As DNA, the CDR3 is TGTGCCAGCAGTTATCTACAGGGTTCGGGCACAGATACGCAGTATTTT.

This clone was picked up one time. The chain joins TRBV5-1 to TRBJ1-3, with D tentatively TRBD1 (5 bases). Per the germline V gene, CDR1 is SGHRS and CDR2 is YFSETQ. The CDR3 has 15 residues. The ends were cut back, 0 bases at V and 8 bases at J, with 15 bases in the middle. DNA for the CDR3: TGCGCCAGCAGCTTGGGGGAGGGGTCTGGTGACACCATATATTTT. Translating it yields CASSLGEGSGDTIYF.

V usage is TRBV14 and J usage is TRBJ2-7; the D is unclear. The CDR3 sequence is 11 residues long. Per the germline V gene, CDR1 is SGHDN and CDR2 is FVKESK. Trimming cost V 5 bases and J 0 bases, with 2 bases left between them. The chain's CDR3 is CASSYSYEQYF. CDR3 DNA: TGTGCCAGCAGCTACTCCTACGAGCAGTACTTC.

This chain joins TRBV9 and TRBJ2-1, with 8 bases lining up with TRBD2. The germline gives CDR1 SGDLS, CDR2 YYNGEE. The CDR3 loop spans 16 amino acids. Trimming cost V 0 bases and J 4 bases; bases outside gene matches: 6. CDR3 amino acids: CASSVAFSGSYNEQFF. The CDR3 bases are TGTGCCAGCAGCGTAGCTTTCAGCGGGAGTTACAATGAGCAGTTCTTC.

V usage is TRBV28 and J usage is TRBJ2-5, with D tentatively TRBD2 (5 bases). The closer fit of TRBJ2-7 to the DNA end suggests the J call may be wrong. This CDR3 contains 12 residues. Germline CDR1 MDHEN, CDR2 SYDVKM. CDR3 in amino acids: CASRTSTYEQYF. The CDR3 DNA sequence: TGTGCCAGCCGGACTTCCACCTACGAGCAGTACTTC.

The chain joins TRBV4-1 to TRBJ2-3; TRBD2 aligns across 9 bases. With 8 bases clipped from V and 3 bases from J, the junction kept 15 bases outside the gene matches. CDR3 size: 17 residues. Looked up from germline, CDR1 is MGHRA and CDR2 is YSYEKL. The CDR3 DNA follows: TGCGCCAGCGGTGTTAATGCGGCGGGAGGGAATACAGATACGCAGTATTTT. It codes for CASGVNAAGGNTDTQYF.

This chain connects TRBV5-6 to TRBJ2-5; 8 bases match TRBD1. V was pared by 7 bases and J by 0 bases, with 8 bases of the junction left unmatched. Per germline, CDR1 SGHDT and CDR2 YYEEEE. This CDR3 comprises 15 residues. DNA for the CDR3: TGTGCCAGCCTCGACAGGGGAGCATACCAAGAGACCCAGTACTTC. It codes for CASLDRGAYQETQYF. The complete variable domain, with remaining parts taken from reference TRBV5-6 and TRBJ2-5, reads DAGVTQSPTHLIKTRGQQVTLRCSPKSGHDTVSWYQQALGQGPQFIFQYYEEEERQRGNFPDRFSGHQFPNYSSELNVNALLLGDSALYLCASLDRGAYQETQYFGPGTRLLVL.

The chain couples TRBV28 to TRBJ2-4, with D possibly matching TRBD1 (5 bases). This CDR3 spans 17 amino acids. Germline values: CDR1 MDHEN, CDR2 SYDVKM. The ends were cut back, 0 bases at V and 3 bases at J, with 15 bases in the middle. Written as DNA, the CDR3 is TGTGCCAGCAGTTTATGGTCAATTCTTAGGGGCAAAAACATTCAGTACTTC. Its protein product is CASSLWSILRGKNIQYF.

The J gene is TRBJ1-4, the V gene TRBV6-5, with D possibly TRBD1 on 6 matching bases. V shed 8 bases and J shed 7 bases, with 20 bases lying between them. This CDR3 comprises 15 residues. Germline V gene sequence: CDR1 MNHEY, CDR2 SVGAGI. CDR3 coding DNA: TGTGCCAGCCGGCCCGCCGGGCTAGGGGGTGAAAAACTGTTTTTT. Protein sequence: CASRPAGLGGEKLFF.

This clone was seen only once. The rearrangement links TRBV9 to TRBJ2-1; 8 bases are shared with TRBD2. CDR3 length: 16 amino acids. Germline-derived CDR1 and CDR2 are SGDLS and YYNGEE. V dropped 3 bases and J dropped 10; count of bases not matched to a gene: 15. As DNA, the CDR3 is TGTGCCAGCAGCGACAAACGGGGGGGACTGGACGGGGAGCAGTTCTTC. This translates into CASSDKRGGLDGEQFF.

This clone was recorded only once. The chain joins TRBV25-1 to TRBJ2-3; 8 nucleotides match TRBD1. CDR1 MGHDK and CDR2 SYGVNS come from the germline V gene. CDR3 length: 17 residues. The V and J ends lost 3 bases and 3 bases, in that order; junction bases with no gene match: 11. CDR3 residues: CASSEGKDRVGTDTQYF. CDR3 in DNA: TGTGCCAGCAGTGAGGGGAAGGACAGGGTGGGAACAGATACGCAGTATTTT.

This rearrangement joins TRBV28 to TRBJ2-1, with 12 bases matching TRBD1. This CDR3 has 17 residues. CDR1 MDHEN and CDR2 SYDVKM come from the germline V gene. Trimming at V came to 3 bases and at J to 8 bases, leaving 11 bases not matched to a gene. The CDR3 nucleotides read TGTGCCAGCAGTTTGGCCGGGGGACAGGGGGCTTTCGATGAGCAGTTCTTC. This gives the protein CASSLAGGQGAFDEQFF. The full variable domain, with the rest looked up from reference TRBV28 and TRBJ2-1, is DVKVTQSSRYLVKRTGEKVFLECVQDMDHENMFWYRQDPGLGLRLIYFSYDVKMKEKGDIPEGYSVSREKKERFSLILESASTNQTSMYLCASSLAGGQGAFDEQFFGPGTRLTVL.